The sequence of this T cell receptor (beta chain) was determined in a study of cytomegalovirus exposure and HLA in healthy donors. A multiplex PCR was run with 60 Vbeta primers and 13 Jbeta primers. The protocol was immunoSEQ multiplex PCR, while the TCRdb copy is restricted to in-frame clones and leaves out a portion. The sample consists of 220,000 or so clones, 60% to 80% of them appearing once. Germline V lookup: CDR1 SEHNR, CDR2 FQNEAQ (reference sequence). The length of the CDR3 is 15 residues. V lost 6 bases to trimming and J lost 1 base; unmatched junction nucleotides: 8. The sequenced sample consisted of PBMCs. The origin of this receptor is a woman aged 30 to 39 in good health and CMV-seronegative. This sequence joins TRBV7-9 and TRBJ1-1, with TRBD1 matching over 7 bases. CDR3: CASSYSGTANTEAFF. DNA of the CDR3: TGTGCCAGCAGTTATTCCGGGACAGCGAACACTGAAGCTTTCTTT.